A single TCR beta chain is shown here with its context. What it recognizes is unknown. The J segment lost 3 bases and the V segment lost 6 bases, leaving 10 bases of the junction unmatched. The CDR3 runs 18 residues. This sample stems from a study of regulatory T cells in long-lasting Graves disease. Across the whole study: Duration of antithyroid drug therapy among newly diagnosed Graves' patients was under 3 months. Points from the study as a whole: Under persistent disease, TRBV28, TRBJ1-2 and TRBJ2-5 were used preferentially.

Assembly of TCR beta libraries relied on iRepertoire HTBI primers together with Arm-PCR of CDR3 regions. TCRdb fed the multiplex PCR reads into MiXCR, producing one record per CDR3 protein. Among approximately 560,000 distinct CDR3 sequences, around 15% were seen once, and the ten largest hold around 12%. Time point defined: newly diagnosed GD, antithyroid drugs for less than 3 months. The TCR library was made from RNA that had been extracted from PBMCs in TRIzol. Diagnoses of Graves' disease were made by American Thyroid Association guidelines. These data are also associated with another study on T cells in Graves' hyperthyroidism and ophthalmopathy. As that study records: Diagnoses used clinical symptoms, serum thyroxine and TRAb, thyroid ultrasound and orbital computed tomography.

The starting material was peripheral blood mononuclear cells (PBMCs), obtained at new diagnosis, from a patient treated with antithyroid drugs. This TCR was sampled from a man aged 18 to 29 with Graves disease. The genes are TRBV12-3 or TRBV12-4 and TRBJ2-2, with TRBD2 matching 13 bases. The CDR3: CASSHGLAGVGDTGELFF. The CDR3 DNA is TGTGCCAGCAGCCATGGACTAGCGGGAGTAGGCGACACCGGGGAGCTGTTTTTT.